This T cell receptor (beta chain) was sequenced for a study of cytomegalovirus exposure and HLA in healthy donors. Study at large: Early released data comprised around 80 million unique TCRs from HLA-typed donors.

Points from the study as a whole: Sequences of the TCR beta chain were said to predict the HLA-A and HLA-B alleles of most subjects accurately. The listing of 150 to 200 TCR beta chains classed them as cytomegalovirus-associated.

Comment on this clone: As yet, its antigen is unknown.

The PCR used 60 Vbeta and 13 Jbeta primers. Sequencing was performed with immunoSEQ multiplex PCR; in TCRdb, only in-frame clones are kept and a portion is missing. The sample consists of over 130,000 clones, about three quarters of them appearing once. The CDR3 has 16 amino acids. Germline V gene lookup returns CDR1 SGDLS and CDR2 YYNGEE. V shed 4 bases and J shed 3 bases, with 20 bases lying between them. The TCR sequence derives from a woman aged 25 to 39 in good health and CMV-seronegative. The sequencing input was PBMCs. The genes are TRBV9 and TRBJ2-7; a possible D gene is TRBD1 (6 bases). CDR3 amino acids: CASSPRVGAQFYEQYF. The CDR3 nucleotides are TGTGCCAGCAGCCCCAGAGTGGGGGCGCAATTCTACGAGCAGTACTTC.